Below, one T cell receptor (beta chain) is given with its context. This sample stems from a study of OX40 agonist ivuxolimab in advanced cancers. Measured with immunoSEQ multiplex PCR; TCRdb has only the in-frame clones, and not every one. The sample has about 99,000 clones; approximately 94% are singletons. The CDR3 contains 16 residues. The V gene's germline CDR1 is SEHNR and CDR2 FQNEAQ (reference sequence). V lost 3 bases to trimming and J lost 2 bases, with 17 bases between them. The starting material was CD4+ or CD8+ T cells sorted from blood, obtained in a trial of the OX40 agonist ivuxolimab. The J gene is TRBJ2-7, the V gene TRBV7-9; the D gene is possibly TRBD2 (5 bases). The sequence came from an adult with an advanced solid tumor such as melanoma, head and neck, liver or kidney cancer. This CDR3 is CASSLSSDGVTYEQYF. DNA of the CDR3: TGTGCCAGCAGCTTGTCTTCGGACGGGGTTACCTACGAGCAGTACTTC.